This T cell receptor beta chain is from a study of Tregs in tolerant kidney transplant recipients. Here immunoSEQ multiplex PCR was the method, and the copy in TCRdb shows in-frame clones only, minus some. This sample has 110,000 or so clones, with roughly 92% found just once. Germline values: CDR1 KGHSH, CDR2 LQKENI. V was pared by 1 base and J by 0 bases, with 3 bases of the junction left unmatched. The CDR3 contains 16 residues. Comment on this clone: Its antigen is not identified. Additional DNA sequences in this sample encode the identical CDR3.

Unstimulated regulatory T cells (CD4+CD25+CD127-), CD4+CD25- non-regulatory cells, CD4 and CD8 cells were FACS-sorted from thawed PBMCs. Study-level findings and limits: Biological reproducibility was not directly addressed, but technical replication error appeared minimal. The small number of patients limits these findings pending further validation.

The source is a human donor in good health. The gene calls are TRBV18 and TRBJ2-3; TRBD2 matches 8 bases. What was sequenced was CD4+ T cells from blood. The CDR3 loop is CASSPRLAGSTDTQYF. CDR3 nucleotides: TGTGCCAGCTCACCACGATTAGCGGGGAGCACAGATACGCAGTATTTT.